The present TCR beta chain was sequenced within a study of blood T cells in healthy people across ages. Using a J-beta primer mix together with a sample-barcoded 5' primer, a second PCR was run for about 6 to 11 cycles. MiXCR, run by TCRdb on the 5' RACE reads, gives a single entry per CDR3 protein. The sample contains under 700,000 distinct CDR3 sequences, 20% to 30% of which appear only once. The draw of peripheral blood yielded roughly 9.1 milliliters from each donor. Isolated PBMCs totaled at least 7 million in each sample. The data also belong to a second study, concerning T cells of mothers and their children. That source reports: In unrelated and related pairs, TCR recombination output is shaped in a similar way by thymic selection.

The sequence came from a boy between 10 and 17 years old in good health. The sample taken for sequencing was blood.

The DNA of the CDR3 is TGTGCCAGCAGTTACGTCCAGGGGGCGCCCACTGAAGCTTTCTTT. It is translated as CASSYVQGAPTEAFF. The chain uses TRBV6-5 and TRBJ1-1, with 8 bases fitting TRBD1. Germline V lookup: CDR1 MNHEY, CDR2 SVGAGI. V was clipped by 2 bases and J by 4 bases; unmatched bases: 6. This CDR3 spans 15 amino acids.